This is a list of T cell receptor beta chains from one sample in a study of cytotoxic CD8 clonotypes in ibrutinib-treated CLL. TCRdb keeps only in-frame clones here, not all; method: immunoSEQ multiplex PCR. There are fewer than 70,000 clones in the sample; approximately 71% occur only once, and 43% lies in the top ten. This specimen consisted of PBMCs, obtained after 12 months of ibrutinib treatment. The receptors here all came from a human donor with chronic lymphocytic leukemia. The CDR3 runs from the conserved cysteine through the conserved F or W. Each record gives: CDR3 length, D gene, clone size, V gene, J gene, CDR3 DNA, CDR3 protein. D genes are given only for firm matches. Clone size is not always given. Where it is, it says once, few, many or a class for expanded clones.

cdr3_length: 17; d_call: TRBD2; clone_size: once; v_call: TRBV5-1; j_call: TRBJ2-5; cdr3_nt: TGCGCCAGCAGCTTTGGGGCCCGACTAGCAGACCAAGAGACCCAGTACTTC; cdr3_aa: CASSFGARLADQETQYF
cdr3_length: 12; d_call: .; clone_size: .; v_call: TRBV10-1; j_call: TRBJ2-7; cdr3_nt: TGCGCCAGCAGTAACAGCGGCTACGAGCAGTACTTC; cdr3_aa: CASSNSGYEQYF
cdr3_length: 13; d_call: TRBD2; clone_size: .; v_call: TRBV2; j_call: TRBJ2-7; cdr3_nt: TGTGCCAGCGCCGCCGAGAGCGGGACTCCGCTTGTCTTC; cdr3_aa: CASAAESGTPLVF
cdr3_length: 12; d_call: .; clone_size: .; v_call: TRBV10-2; j_call: TRBJ1-1; cdr3_nt: TGCGCCAGCAGTGACCGATACGCTGAAGCTTTCTTT; cdr3_aa: CASSDRYAEAFF
cdr3_length: 14; d_call: TRBD1; clone_size: .; v_call: TRBV4-1; j_call: TRBJ1-3; cdr3_nt: TGCGCCAGCAGCCTTAGACAGGGCGGAGACACCATATATTTT; cdr3_aa: CASSLRQGGDTIYF
cdr3_length: 14; d_call: .; clone_size: .; v_call: TRBV28; j_call: TRBJ2-2; cdr3_nt: TGTGCCAGCAGCACCGGGTCGAACACCGGGGAGCTGTTTTTT; cdr3_aa: CASSTGSNTGELFF
cdr3_length: 15; d_call: TRBD1; clone_size: .; v_call: TRBV9; j_call: TRBJ2-7; cdr3_nt: TGTGCCAGCAGCGTAGCGGCACAGGGGGGCTACGAGCAGTACTTC; cdr3_aa: CASSVAAQGGYEQYF
cdr3_length: 13; d_call: .; clone_size: few; v_call: TRBV11-2; j_call: TRBJ1-2; cdr3_nt: TGTGCCAGCAGCACCCGGAGGGGATACGACTACACCTTC; cdr3_aa: CASSTRRGYDYTF
cdr3_length: 13; d_call: .; clone_size: .; v_call: TRBV27; j_call: TRBJ2-7; cdr3_nt: TGTGCCAGCAGTCCAAGTGGGACACCGGAGCAGTACTTC; cdr3_aa: CASSPSGTPEQYF
cdr3_length: 12; d_call: .; clone_size: once; v_call: TRBV29-1; j_call: TRBJ2-2; cdr3_nt: TGCAGCGTTGCGGGAAACACCGGGGGGCTGTTTTTT; cdr3_aa: CSVAGNTGGLFF
cdr3_length: 16; d_call: TRBD2; clone_size: .; v_call: TRBV7-2; j_call: TRBJ2-3; cdr3_nt: TGTGCCAGCAGCTTAGTAGCGGGGGCTAGCACAGATACGCAGTATTTT; cdr3_aa: CASSLVAGASTDTQYF